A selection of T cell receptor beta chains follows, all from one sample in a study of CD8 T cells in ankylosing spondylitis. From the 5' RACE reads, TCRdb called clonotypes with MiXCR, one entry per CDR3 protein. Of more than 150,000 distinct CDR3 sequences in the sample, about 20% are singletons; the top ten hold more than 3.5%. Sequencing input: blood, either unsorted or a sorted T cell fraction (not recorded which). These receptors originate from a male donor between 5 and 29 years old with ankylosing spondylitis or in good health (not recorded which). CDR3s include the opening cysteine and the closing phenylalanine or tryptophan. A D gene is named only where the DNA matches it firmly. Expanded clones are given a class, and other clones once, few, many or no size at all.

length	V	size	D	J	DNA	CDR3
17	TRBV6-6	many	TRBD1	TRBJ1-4	TGTGCCAGCAGTTACTCGACAGGGGCCGCAACTAATGAAAAACTGTTTTTT	CASSYSTGAATNEKLFF
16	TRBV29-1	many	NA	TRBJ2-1	TGCAGCGTCGCCCGGGGGGCGGGAGTGTTTTTTAATGAGCAGTTCTTC	CSVARGAGVFFNEQFF
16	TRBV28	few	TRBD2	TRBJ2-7	TGTGCCAGCAGTGATTGGACTAGCGGGAGGAATTACGAGCAGTACTTC	CASSDWTSGRNYEQYF
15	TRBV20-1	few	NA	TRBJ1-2	TGCAGTGCTAGAGATCGGATAGGGAACGGCTATGGCTACACCTTC	CSARDRIGNGYGYTF
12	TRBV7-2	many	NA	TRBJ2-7	TGTGCCAGCAGCTTAATCGTCTACGAGCAGTACTTC	CASSLIVYEQYF
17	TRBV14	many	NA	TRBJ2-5	TGTGCCAGCAGCCAAGGATGGGGACTTACGATCCAAGAGACCCAGTACTTC	CASSQGWGLTIQETQYF
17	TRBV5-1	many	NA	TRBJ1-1	TGCGCCAGCAGCCAGCAGTGGGGAACATCCGTGAACACTGAAGCTTTCTTT	CASSQQWGTSVNTEAFF
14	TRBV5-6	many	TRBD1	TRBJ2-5	TGTGCCAGCAGCTTGACCGGGACAGCAGAGACCCAGTACTTC	CASSLTGTAETQYF
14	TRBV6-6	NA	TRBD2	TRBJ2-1	TGTGCCAGCGGGGATAGCGGGAGGGCGCGGGAGCAGTTCTTC	CASGDSGRAREQFF
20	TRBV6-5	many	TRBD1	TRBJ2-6	TGTGCCAGCAGTTACCCTCGGGTCCGGGACAGGGGGCCTGGGGCCAACGTCCTGACTTTC	CASSYPRVRDRGPGANVLTF
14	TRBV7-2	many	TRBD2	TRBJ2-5	TGTGCCAGCAGTAGAGCGGGGGCTGCAGAGACCCAGTACTTC	CASSRAGAAETQYF
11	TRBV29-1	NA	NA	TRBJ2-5	TGCAGCGTTGGAGGGTCGCGGACCCAGTACTTC	CSVGGSRTQYF
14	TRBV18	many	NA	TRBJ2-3	TGTGCCAGCTCACCTCTTGATTCCTCAGATACGCAGTATTTT	CASSPLDSSDTQYF
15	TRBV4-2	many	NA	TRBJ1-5	TGTGCCAGCAGCCAAGATGAGGGTAGCAATCAGCCCCAGCATTTT	CASSQDEGSNQPQHF
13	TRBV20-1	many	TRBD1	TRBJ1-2	TGCAGTTCTAGGGACAGTCGTAACTATGGCTACACCTTC	CSSRDSRNYGYTF
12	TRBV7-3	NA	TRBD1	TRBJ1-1	TGTGCCAGCAGCTTGGGGGGACAGGAAGCTTTCTTT	CASSLGGQEAFF
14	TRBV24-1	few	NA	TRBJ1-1	TGTGCCACCAGTGATTCCGAACAGCCACACATGGCTTTCTTT	CATSDSEQPHMAFF
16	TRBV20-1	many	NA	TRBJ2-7	NA	CSARDPFASGSSGSLF
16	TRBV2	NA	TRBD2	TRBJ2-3	TGTGCCAGCCGAAGCCGGGGACTAGCCAAGACGGATACGCAGTATTTT	CASRSRGLAKTDTQYF
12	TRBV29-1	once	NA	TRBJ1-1	TGCAGCGGGGATGGCGCCCTAACTGAAGCTTTCTTT	CSGDGALTEAFF
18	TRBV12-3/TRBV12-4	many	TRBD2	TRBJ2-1	TGTGCCAGCAGACCCGACGGTTGGGGGACTAGCGGGAAAGGTGAGCAGTTCTTC	CASRPDGWGTSGKGEQFF
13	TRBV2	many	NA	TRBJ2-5	TGTGCCAGCAGTACGAACAGGGAAGAGACCCAGTACTTC	CASSTNREETQYF
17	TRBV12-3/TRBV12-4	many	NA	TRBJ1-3	TGTGCCAGCAGTTTTTTGCCAGGGGCGAGCTCTGGAAACACCATATATTTT	CASSFLPGASSGNTIYF
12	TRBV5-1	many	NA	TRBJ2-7	TGCGCCAGCAGCTTGTCAGGTATCGAGCAGTACTTC	CASSLSGIEQYF
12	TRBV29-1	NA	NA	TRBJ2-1	TGCAGCGGGGGTAGCTCCTACAATGAGCAGTTCTTC	CSGGSSYNEQFF
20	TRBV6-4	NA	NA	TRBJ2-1	TGTGCCAGCCCTGACGTCCACCACTCACCGAAAAGATGGGGATACAATGAGCAGTTCTTC	CASPDVHHSPKRWGYNEQFF
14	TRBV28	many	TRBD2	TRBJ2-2	TGTGCCAGCAGTTGGATAGCGGGAGCCGGGGAGCTGTTTTTT	CASSWIAGAGELFF
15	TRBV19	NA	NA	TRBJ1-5	TGTGCCAGTAGTATCTTCGGGAGAAGCAATCAGCCCCAGCATTTT	CASSIFGRSNQPQHF
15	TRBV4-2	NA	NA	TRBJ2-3	TGTGCCAGCAGCCAAGATGGCGATAGGACAGATACGCAGTATTTT	CASSQDGDRTDTQYF
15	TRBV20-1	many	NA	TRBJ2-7	TGCAGTGCTAGAGATGGGACGGTCAGCTCCTACGAGCAGTACTTC	CSARDGTVSSYEQYF
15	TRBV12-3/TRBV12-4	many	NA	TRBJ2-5	TGTGCCAGCAGTTTCTATCTGGGGGACCAAGAGACCCAGTACTTC	CASSFYLGDQETQYF
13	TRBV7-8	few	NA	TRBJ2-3	TGTGCCAGCAGCGCCGGAATCACAGATACGCAGTATTTT	CASSAGITDTQYF
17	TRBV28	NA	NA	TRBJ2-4	TGTGCCAGCAGGACATGGCGAGGGAGAATAGCCAAAAACATTCAGTACTTC	CASRTWRGRIAKNIQYF
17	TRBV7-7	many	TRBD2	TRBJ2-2	TGTGCCAGCAGCCCTGGACTAGCGGGAGGAATGGCCGGGGAGCTGTTTTTT	CASSPGLAGGMAGELFF
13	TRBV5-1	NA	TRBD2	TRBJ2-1	TGCGCCAGCAGCCTGAAGAGCGGGAGGACGCAGTTCTTC	CASSLKSGRTQFF
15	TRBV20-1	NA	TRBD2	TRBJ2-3	TGCAGTGCAAAACTAGCGGGAGGGTTCGGTGATACGCAGTATTTT	CSAKLAGGFGDTQYF
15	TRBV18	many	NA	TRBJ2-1	TGTGCCAGCTCCTCGGACAGCTTCTCCTACAATGAGCAGTTCTTC	CASSSDSFSYNEQFF
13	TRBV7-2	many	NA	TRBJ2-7	TGTGCCAGCAGCTTATCCCCGTCCTACGAGCAGTACTTC	CASSLSPSYEQYF
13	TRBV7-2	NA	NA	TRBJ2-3	TGTGCCAGCAGCTTTTCAGGGGCAGATACGCAGTATTTT	CASSFSGADTQYF
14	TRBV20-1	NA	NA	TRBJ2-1	TGCAGTGCTTCCGAAGGGGGTCTAAGCAATGAGCAGTTCTTC	CSASEGGLSNEQFF
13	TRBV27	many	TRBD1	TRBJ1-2	TGTGCCAGCGGTACAGGGGCAGGGGGAGGCTACACCTTC	CASGTGAGGGYTF
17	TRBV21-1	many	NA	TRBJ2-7	TGTGCCAGCAGCAATTGCCGGCCAAACCCCGACAGGCCCGAGCAGTACTTC	CASSNCRPNPDRPEQYF
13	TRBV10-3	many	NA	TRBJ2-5	TGTGCCATAGCGATCGGAGAGAGGGAGACCCAGTACTTC	CAIAIGERETQYF
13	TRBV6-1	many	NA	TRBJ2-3	TGTGCCAGCAGTGAAGGACGGGGAGATACGCAGTATTTT	CASSEGRGDTQYF
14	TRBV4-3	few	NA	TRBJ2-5	TGCGCCAGCAGCCAAGGAGGGGTTTCAGAGACCCAGTACTTC	CASSQGGVSETQYF